The 4 T cell receptor beta chains reported below all come from one sample, sequenced in a study of blood T cell repertoires in COVID-19 (dated by TCRdb to the early 2020s). The method was the immunoSEQ multiplex PCR assay. Sourced from immuneACCESS, this table was stored by TCRdb with only in-frame sequences that have V and J called. A share of the clones is absent; for the studies checked, an unresolved V gene accounts for under half, and the remainder has no known explanation. This sample lists over 100,000 clones; 70% to 90% were detected once. The ten top clones hold 2% to 2.5% of the sample. Sequenced sample: peripheral blood. The receptor set was obtained from a man aged 50 to 60 with active COVID-19.

The genes are TRBV4-3 and TRBJ2-2, with D possibly matching TRBD2 (5 bases). This CDR3 contains 14 residues. Germline loops: CDR1 LGHNA, CDR2 YSLEER. V lost 2 bases, J lost 3 bases, and 7 bases lay in between. The chain's CDR3 is CASSQTRDTGELFF. The CDR3 bases are TGCGCCAGCAGCCAAACTAGAGACACCGGGGAGCTGTTTTTT.

The chain couples TRBV7-3 to TRBJ1-2; D unresolved. The CDR3 contains 15 residues. CDR1 SGHTA and CDR2 FQGTGA come from the germline V gene. The V gene lost 6 bases and the J gene lost 4 bases, with 18 bases spanning the gap. This chain's CDR3 is CASSPSGGETYGYTF. The CDR3 nucleotides read TGTGCCAGCAGTCCGAGTGGCGGGGAAACCTATGGCTACACCTTC.

This rearrangement joins TRBV7-6 to TRBJ1-4; 7 positions agree with TRBD1. Germline CDR1 reads SGHVS; CDR2 reads FNYEAQ. V lost 1 base and J lost 5; bases outside the gene matches: 4. The CDR3 contains 15 residues. CDR3 protein: CASSLGGQQNEKLFF. The CDR3 DNA follows: TGTGCCAGCAGCTTAGGGGGACAGCAAAATGAAAAACTGTTTTTT.

The chain is built from TRBV5-1 and TRBJ2-7, with 7 bases matching TRBD1. Unmatched junction bases numbered 4, after V lost 4 bases and J lost 0 bases. The CDR3 has 14 residues. Germline loops: CDR1 SGHRS, CDR2 YFSETQ. This chain's CDR3 is CASSRDSSSYEQYF. CDR3 nucleotides: TGCGCCAGCAGCCGGGACAGCAGCTCCTACGAGCAGTACTTC.